This TCR beta chain originates from a study of early T cells in non-severe SARS-CoV-2 infection. TCRdb fed the 5' RACE reads into MiXCR, producing one record per CDR3 protein. The profile shows tens of thousands of distinct CDR3 sequences, about 15% of them singletons. This clonotype was counted between two and nine times. Here the sequenced sample was whole blood, taken at baseline. The TCR sequence derives from an adult who was a healthcare worker with PCR-confirmed SARS-CoV-2 infection or an uninfected control (not recorded which).

Here the CDR3 reads CASSLVAGRNIEQYF. CDR3 in DNA: TGTGCCAGCAGCTTAGTCGCGGGACGGAATATAGAGCAGTACTTC. This rearrangement joins TRBV7-9 to TRBJ2-7, with D perhaps matching TRBD2 (6 bases). Between the trimmed V and J ends, which lost 1 base and 7 bases, there was a span of 17 bases. CDR3 length equals 15 residues. Germline assignment: CDR1 SEHNR and CDR2 FQNEAQ (reference sequence).